This T cell receptor beta chain was documented in a study of shared clonotypes between healthy human individuals. Points from the study as a whole: An anticipated effect of sequencing depth on clonotype sharing among donors was recognized. Rarefaction analysis demonstrated incomplete sorted-subset sequencing notwithstanding large depth.

Sequenced by immunoSEQ multiplex PCR; TCRdb stores in-frame clones only, minus some. This repertoire shows about 2.5 million clones, about 90% found once; its top ten account for about 0.41%. The germline gives CDR1 SEHNR, CDR2 FQNEAQ (reference sequence). Losses at the gene ends were 7 bases for V and 5 bases for J; bases not matched to a gene: 7. This CDR3 is built from 14 residues. About this clone itself: Its antigen is not identified.

The chain combines TRBV7-9 with TRBJ2-5; 10 nucleotides line up with TRBD2. The sequence was collected from a man between 18 and 35 years old in good health. Some clones in this sample may be carry-over from other donors' samples. Source material: naive CD4+ T cells from PBMCs. As to subset: CD45RA+ positively selected. The CDR3 sequence is CASTAGGGMETQYF. The CDR3 DNA reads as TGTGCCAGCACAGCGGGAGGGGGAATGGAGACCCAGTACTTC. Full variable domain (remainder filled in from reference TRBV7-9 and TRBJ2-5): DTGVSQNPRHKITKRGQNVTFRCDPISEHNRLYWYRQTLGQGPEFLTYFQNEAQLEKSRLLSDRFSAERPKGSFSTLEIQRTEQGDSAMYLCASTAGGGMETQYFGPGTRLLVL.